One and the same sample provided the 32 T cell receptor beta chains below, sequenced in a study of T cell repertoires in cytomegalovirus infection. TCRdb reprocessed the reads via MiXCR and lists one record per CDR3 protein. Among 800,000 to 950,000 distinct CDR3 sequences listed, 30% to 35% were seen once. No antigen has been identified for these receptors. The sample was cultured CD8+ T cells from PBMCs, taken from culture after CMV antigen stimulation. Receptors were obtained from a human donor in good health (CMV status not recorded). Some clones in this sample may be carry-over from other donors' samples.

This clonotype was picked up a small number of times. V is TRBV11-1 and J is TRBJ2-1, with D unresolved. The V end was cut by 4 bases, the J end by 6 bases, with 19 bases between. Germline V gene sequence: CDR1 SGHAT, CDR2 FQDESV (reference sequence). The CDR3 runs to 16 residues. The CDR3 loop is CASSSSHGPDVNEQFF. For the CDR3, the DNA is TGTGCCAGCAGCTCGTCTCATGGTCCCGACGTCAATGAGCAGTTCTTC.

The gene calls are TRBV12-3 or TRBV12-4 and TRBJ2-1; 12 bases are a match to TRBD1. The CDR3 has 20 residues. V lost 3 bases to trimming and J lost 2 bases; unmatched junction nucleotides: 14. The CDR3 bases are TGTGCCAGCAGTTTTCCCTCCGGGACAGGGGGCAAGCCGACCTACAATGAGCAGTTCTTC. This codes for CASSFPSGTGGKPTYNEQFF.

The sample holds many counts of this clonotype. The chain joins TRBV11-3 to TRBJ2-3, with 8 bases fitting TRBD1. This CDR3 contains 15 residues. The germline gives CDR1 SGHNT, CDR2 YENEEA. Trimming at V came to 8 bases and at J to 3 bases, leaving 10 bases not matched to a gene. CDR3 nucleotides: TGTGCCAGCGCGAGAGGGCAGGGGGCAACAGATACGCAGTATTTT. It encodes CASARGQGATDTQYF. The variable domain in full, completed from reference TRBV11-3 and TRBJ2-3, reads EAGVVQSPRYKIIEKKQPVAFWCNPISGHNTLYWYLQNLGQGPELLIRYENEEAVDDSQLPKDRFSAERLKGVDSTLKIQPAELGDSAVYLCASARGQGATDTQYFGPGTRLTVL.

The chain couples TRBV5-6 to TRBJ2-4, with D maybe TRBD1 (6 bases). Trimming pared 4 bases from V and 8 bases from J, leaving 25 bases between. This CDR3 contains 17 residues. CDR1 SGHDT and CDR2 YYEEEE come from the germline V gene. CDR3 nucleotide sequence: TGTGCCAGCAGCACCGACCGGGACAAGGGCTTAAGAGACATTCAGTACTTC. Translated, it gives CASSTDRDKGLRDIQYF.

This clonotype was counted ten times or more. This rearrangement joins TRBV10-3 to TRBJ1-6, with 8 bases identical to TRBD1. CDR3 length: 16 residues. Unmatched junction bases numbered 6, after V lost 2 bases and J lost 6 bases. The germline CDR1 and CDR2 sequences are ENHRY and SYGVKD. The CDR3 sequence: CAISETMTGANSPLHF. The CDR3 coding sequence is TGTGCCATCAGTGAGACGATGACAGGGGCTAATTCACCCCTCCACTTT.

The CDR3 here is CASSIWDETGELFF. Here the CDR3 DNA reads TGTGCCAGTAGTATTTGGGACGAAACCGGGGAGCTGTTTTTT. J is TRBJ2-2 and V is TRBV19; D tentatively reads TRBD1 or TRBD2 (5 bases each). Germline lookup yields CDR1 LNHDA and CDR2 SQIVND (reference sequence). This CDR3 is built from 14 residues. V gave up 3 bases and J gave up 5 bases, with 10 bases separating them.

Many counts were recorded for this clonotype. The genes are TRBV7-6 and TRBJ2-3, with D perhaps given as TRBD1 or TRBD2 (5 bases each). The CDR3 totals 15 residues. In germline, CDR1 is SGHVS, CDR2 FNYEAQ. Between the trimmed V and J ends, which lost 5 bases and 0 bases, there was a span of 12 bases. CDR3: CASSLRDLSTDTQYF. The CDR3 DNA sequence: TGTGCCAGCAGCCTCCGGGACCTCAGCACAGATACGCAGTATTTT.

To note about this clonotype: At one end the junction does not follow the germline gene, possibly because of a read error. The J gene is TRBJ2-7, the V gene TRBV7-9; no clear D. The CDR3 totals 13 residues. The germline gives CDR1 SEHNR, CDR2 FQNEAQ (reference sequence). The CDR3 nucleotides read TGTGCCAGCAGCCCAACTTTATCCTACGAGGAGTACTTC. This gives the protein CASSPTLSYEEYF.

This clonotype showed up just a few times. The chain recombines TRBV7-8 with TRBJ1-1, with D tentatively TRBD1 (6 bases). In germline, CDR1 is SGHVS, CDR2 FQNEAQ. Trimming removed 9 bases from V and 0 bases from J, with 20 bases in between. CDR3 size: 16 residues. CDR3 in DNA: TGTGCCAGTTTAACCAGGGGTAAAGAGGTGAACACTGAAGCTTTCTTT. It yields the protein CASLTRGKEVNTEAFF.

This clonotype was counted only a few times. The V gene is TRBV12-3 or TRBV12-4, the J gene TRBJ2-5, with D unresolved. V was shortened by 9 bases and J by 5 bases, with 13 bases between the two germline ends. The CDR3 loop spans 12 amino acids. DNA for the CDR3: TGTGCCAGTGGACCGGCTGGGGAGACCCAGTACTTC. Residues: CASGPAGETQYF.

J is TRBJ2-3 and V is TRBV10-3; 9 nucleotides agree with TRBD2. The germline V gene has CDR1 ENHRY and CDR2 SYGVKD. Germline trimming cut 6 bases from V and 6 bases from J; bases unmatched to any gene: 4. This CDR3 spans 13 amino acids. The CDR3 DNA reads as TGTGCCATCAGAGGTAGCGGGGGCGATACGCAGTATTTT. Translation gives CAIRGSGGDTQYF.

V usage is TRBV6-1 and J usage is TRBJ2-7, with 8 bases that match TRBD1. The CDR3 covers 17 residues. Germline CDR1 is MNHNS and CDR2 is SASEGT. CDR3 amino acids: CASSYEGTGPPQHETHV. The CDR3 region has the DNA TGTGCCAGCAGTTACGAAGGGACAGGTCCCCCGCAGCACGAAACCCACGTC.

This clonotype was counted a few times. The gene calls are TRBV7-9 and TRBJ1-5, with a possible D match to TRBD1 (5 bases). V lost 5 bases, J lost 0 bases, and 11 bases lay in between. From germline, CDR1 is SEHNR and CDR2 FQNEAQ (reference sequence). The CDR3 is made up of 15 amino acids. The CDR3 loop reads CASSQTEDSNQPQHF. CDR3 coding DNA: TGTGCCAGCAGCCAGACAGAAGATAGCAATCAGCCCCAGCATTTT.

V gene TRBV7-2 combines with J gene TRBJ1-1; D remains unclear. Germline V gene data show CDR1 as SGHTA and CDR2 as FQGNSA. The CDR3 loop spans 15 amino acids. V dropped 5 bases and J dropped 0 bases, with 13 bases sitting between them. The DNA of the CDR3 is TGTGCCAGCAGCCCGGGCCTAATTATGAACACTGAAGCTTTCTTT. This encodes CASSPGLIMNTEAFF.

The chain is built from TRBV2 and TRBJ1-6; D remains ambiguous. Germline V CDR1 and CDR2: SNHLY, FYNNEI. Trimming pared 2 bases from V and 3 bases from J, leaving 8 bases between. CDR3 length equals 15 residues. CDR3 sequence reads: CASSEPENYNSPLHF. The CDR3 coding sequence is TGTGCCAGCAGTGAACCCGAGAACTATAATTCACCCCTCCACTTT.

The count of this clonotype is one. This chain connects TRBV6-1 to TRBJ1-2; no clear D gene. The germline CDR1 and CDR2 sequences are MNHNS and SASEGT. V lost 5 bases and J lost 6, with 13 bases in between. The CDR3 length is 13 residues. CDR3 coding DNA: TGTGCCAGCAGTCGACTGAATTGGGATGGCTACACCTTC. It codes for CASSRLNWDGYTF.

In this sample, this clonotype turned up a few times. V usage is TRBV24-1 and J usage is TRBJ1-4; D unresolved. CDR1 is KGHDR, CDR2 SFDVKD, per germline. V shed 5 bases and J shed 3 bases, with 9 bases lying between them. The CDR3 length is 14 residues. In DNA form, the CDR3 reads TGTGCCACCAGTGGGGCGGATCCTAATGAAAAACTGTTTTTT. The encoded protein is CATSGADPNEKLFF.

This clonotype was detected a few times. J is TRBJ1-2 and V is TRBV7-2, with a possible D match to TRBD1 (5 bases). Trimming pared 5 bases from V and 0 bases from J, leaving 16 bases between. The CDR3 loop spans 16 amino acids. CDR1 SGHTA and CDR2 FQGNSA come from the germline V gene. In nucleotides, the CDR3 is TGTGCCAGCAGCCAGGGATTGAACTTCCCTAACTATGGCTACACCTTC. It translates to CASSQGLNFPNYGYTF.

This clonotype turned up a few times. The chain employs TRBV20-1 and TRBJ2-7; TRBD1 agrees at 9 bases. V lost 8 bases and J lost 6; bases outside the gene matches: 11. The CDR3 loop spans 13 amino acids. CDR1 is DFQATT, CDR2 SNEGSKA, per germline (reference sequence). CDR3 DNA sequence: TGCAGTACTTCCGGGACAGGGTACGGCGAGCAGTACTTC. Protein product: CSTSGTGYGEQYF.

This rearrangement joins TRBV6-1 to TRBJ2-7; 9 bases fit TRBD1. The length of the CDR3 is 16 residues. Trimming cost V 5 bases and J 2 bases; bases outside gene matches: 10. From germline, CDR1 is MNHNS and CDR2 SASEGT. This CDR3 reads CASSFSYRGRPYEQYV. Here the CDR3 DNA reads TGTGCCAGCAGTTTTAGTTACAGGGGGCGACCCTACGAGCAGTACGTC.

The V and J genes are TRBV19 and TRBJ1-1; TRBD1 agrees at 10 bases. CDR3 length equals 14 residues. Germline loops: CDR1 LNHDA, CDR2 SQIVND (reference sequence). V lost 6 bases to trimming and J lost 5 bases; unmatched junction nucleotides: 6. In DNA form, the CDR3 reads TGTGCCAGTAGACTTGACAGGGGGCGGACTGAAGCTTTCTTT. Protein: CASRLDRGRTEAFF.

The DNA of the CDR3 is TGTGCCAGCAGCTTAGGACGGACGGTCGGAGCTTTCTTT. Residues: CASSLGRTVGAFF. The chain links TRBV5-6 to TRBJ1-1; the D is unclear. CDR1 and CDR2 (germline): SGHDT, YYEEEE. This CDR3 comprises 13 residues. Trimming shortened V by 2 bases and J by 10 bases, and 15 bases separated the two germline ends.

This clonotype was detected only a few times. The J gene is TRBJ1-3, the V gene TRBV12-3 or TRBV12-4; no clear D. This CDR3 has 17 residues. Trimming cost V 2 bases and J 2 bases, with 16 bases left between them. Written as DNA, the CDR3 is TGTGCCAGCAGTTTAAGTGGCAGGAGAGCCCCTGGAAACACCATATATTTT. It is translated as CASSLSGRRAPGNTIYF.

V is TRBV6-1 and J is TRBJ2-1; D unresolved. Trimming took off 1 base at V and 0 bases at J, with 10 bases between the two ends. Germline assignment: CDR1 MNHNS and CDR2 SASEGT. The CDR3 totals 16 residues. CDR3 DNA sequence: TGTGCCAGCAGTGAAGGCCTATCGGTCTCCTACAATGAGCAGTTCTTC. It encodes CASSEGLSVSYNEQFF.

The J gene is TRBJ2-1, the V gene TRBV5-6, with 7 bases aligning to TRBD1. The J segment lost 2 bases and the V segment lost 5 bases, leaving 22 bases of the junction unmatched. Germline loops: CDR1 SGHDT, CDR2 YYEEEE. This CDR3 spans 20 amino acids. The CDR3 region has the DNA TGTGCCAGCAGTCACTCCTTCCTTGTGGGTGACAGGGACCCCTACAATGAGCAGTTCTTC. This codes for CASSHSFLVGDRDPYNEQFF.

The sample holds a few counts of this clonotype. The rearrangement uses TRBV6-2 or TRBV6-3 and TRBJ2-2, with TRBD1 matching 7 bases. This CDR3 spans 15 amino acids. Per the germline V gene, CDR1 is MNHEY and CDR2 is SVGEGT. With 2 bases clipped from V and 5 bases from J, the junction kept 5 bases outside the gene matches. CDR3 sequence reads: CASSYTQGKTGELFF. The CDR3 DNA reads as TGTGCCAGCAGTTACACACAGGGGAAGACCGGGGAGCTGTTTTTT.

This clonotype was observed a few times. This sequence joins TRBV12-3 or TRBV12-4 and TRBJ1-1; tentative D call: TRBD1 (5 bases). The CDR3 totals 12 residues. V lost 3 bases, J lost 7 bases, and 9 bases lay in between. The CDR3 loop is CASSFGAGEAFF. Here the CDR3 DNA reads TGTGCCAGCAGTTTCGGGGCGGGTGAAGCTTTCTTT.

The genes are TRBV7-6 and TRBJ2-5, with D possibly TRBD1 on 6 matching bases. V was pared by 1 base and J by 3 bases, with 12 bases between. This CDR3 has 15 residues. Germline V gives CDR1 SGHVS, CDR2 FNYEAQ. As DNA, the CDR3 is TGTGCCAGCAGCTTAGGGGAGCAGGGGAAAGAGACCCAGTACTTC. This sequence encodes CASSLGEQGKETQYF.

This chain joins TRBV14 and TRBJ1-6; TRBD1 aligns across 8 bases. Germline assignment: CDR1 SGHDN and CDR2 FVKESK. The length of the CDR3 is 14 residues. Losses at the gene ends were 4 bases for V and 10 bases for J; bases not matched to a gene: 6. CDR3 nucleotide sequence: TGTGCCAGCAGCCCCGACGGACAGGGATCACCCCTCCACTTT. Translation gives CASSPDGQGSPLHF.

CDR3 nucleotides: TGTGCCAGCAGGTCGGCTGGGAACACTGAAGCTTTCTTT. It yields the protein CASRSAGNTEAFF. The V call is TRBV7-4, the J call TRBJ1-1, with D unclear. CDR1 and CDR2 (germline): SGHVT, SQSDAQ. The V end was cut by 6 bases, the J end by 1 base, with 9 bases between. The CDR3 sequence is 13 residues long.

J is TRBJ2-5 and V is TRBV6-8; the D gene could be TRBD1 or TRBD2 (6 bases each). CDR3 length: 15 amino acids. Per germline, CDR1 MNHGY and CDR2 SAAAGT. Between the trimmed V and J ends, which lost 6 bases and 5 bases, there was a span of 19 bases. CDR3: CASRPGGLVSETQYF. DNA for the CDR3: TGTGCCAGCAGACCCGGGGGCCTCGTTTCGGAGACCCAGTACTTC.

The J gene is TRBJ2-1, the V gene TRBV5-7; 7 bases match TRBD2. TRBV5-7 is filed as an ORF, its function uncertain. The CDR3 consists of 16 residues. V was clipped by 0 bases and J by 0 bases; unmatched bases: 3. The CDR3 sequence is CASSLEAGYSYNEQFF. The CDR3 DNA sequence: TGTGCCAGCAGCTTGGAAGCGGGGTACTCCTACAATGAGCAGTTCTTC.